These 26 T cell receptor beta chains were all obtained from the same sample, sequenced in a study of response to subunit inactivated influenza vaccine. TCRdb processed the RT-PCR reads anew with MiXCR; each CDR3 protein has one entry. The sample consists of about 540,000 distinct CDR3 sequences, around a quarter of them appearing once. These records were also assigned to another study, of T cells expressing NK-cell markers. That report notes: 5'RACE template switching with UMIs generated TCR beta cDNA.

The specimen comprised CD4+ T cells sorted from PBMCs, sampled approximately 12 days after vaccination. The receptors come from a man aged 50-59 years who received an inactivated influenza vaccine.

V gene TRBV7-3 combines with J gene TRBJ2-7, with D possibly matching TRBD2 (5 bases). CDR1 is SGHTA, CDR2 FQGTGA, per germline. V lost 5 bases and J 3 bases, leaving 14 bases between the germline ends. This CDR3 region has 14 residues. CDR3 sequence: CASSPEGASYEQYF. CDR3 DNA: TGTGCCAGCAGCCCCGAGGGAGCGAGCTACGAGCAGTACTTC.

This clonotype was found a few times. This chain uses TRBV6-7 with TRBJ2-7; 8 bases agree with TRBD2. TRBV6-7 has ORF status, its function being uncertain. CDR3 length equals 13 residues. Losses at the gene ends were 10 bases for V and 6 bases for J; bases not matched to a gene: 11. The CDR3 here is CATPRAGVSEQYF. As DNA, the CDR3 is TGTGCCACCCCTCGAGCGGGAGTTTCCGAGCAGTACTTC.

The chain links TRBV29-1 to TRBJ2-3; D perhaps matches TRBD2 (5 bases). With 7 bases removed from V and 0 bases from J, the gap between germline ends came to 14 bases. Germline V gene data show CDR1 as SQVTM and CDR2 as ANQGSEA. The CDR3 has 14 amino acids. The CDR3 spells CSGEPVPSTDTQYF. CDR3 DNA: TGCAGCGGGGAGCCTGTCCCTAGCACAGATACGCAGTATTTT.

This clonotype was counted a few times. The gene calls are TRBV20-1 and TRBJ1-6; 10 bases fit TRBD1. V lost 4 bases and J lost 9; bases outside the gene matches: 6. The CDR3 has 14 amino acids. CDR1 is DFQATT and CDR2 is SNEGSKA in the germline V gene (reference sequence). In nucleotides, the CDR3 is TGCAGTGCTACCCCTGGGACAGGGGCTTCACCCCTCCACTTT. Translation: CSATPGTGASPLHF.

The rearrangement links TRBV29-1 to TRBJ2-1, with D possibly matching TRBD1 (6 bases). CDR1 SQVTM and CDR2 ANQGSEA come from the germline V gene. The CDR3 contains 13 residues. Trimming cost V 2 bases and J 8 bases, with 13 bases left between them. The CDR3 here is CSVERTAMDEQFF. CDR3 nucleotide sequence: TGCAGCGTTGAACGGACAGCAATGGATGAGCAGTTCTTC.

This sequence joins TRBV9 and TRBJ2-3, with 7 bases lining up with TRBD2. CDR3 size: 15 residues. Germline values: CDR1 SGDLS, CDR2 YYNGEE. V shed 2 bases, J shed 2 bases, and the junction held 5 bases outside the gene matches. For the CDR3, the DNA is TGTGCCAGCAGCGTGAGAGCGGGACTCACAGATACGCAGTATTTT. Protein product: CASSVRAGLTDTQYF.

The chain joins TRBV20-1 to TRBJ2-2; 7 bases line up with TRBD1. The germline CDR1 and CDR2 sequences are DFQATT and SNEGSKA (reference sequence). V shed 4 bases, J shed 6 bases, and the junction held 11 bases outside the gene matches. The CDR3 is made up of 15 amino acids. CDR3 bases: TGCAGTGCTACTAGACAGGGAAGTCGGCCCGGGGAGCTGTTTTTT. Amino acids: CSATRQGSRPGELFF.

The V and J genes are TRBV20-1 and TRBJ1-5, with a weak D call TRBD1 (5 bases). The CDR3 runs 14 residues. Germline V gives CDR1 DFQATT, CDR2 SNEGSKA (reference sequence). V dropped 5 bases and J dropped 5 bases, with 16 bases sitting between them. The CDR3 sequence is CSAAPAGSDQPQHF. CDR3 in DNA: TGCAGTGCTGCCCCGGCAGGGTCGGATCAGCCCCAGCATTTT.

V usage is TRBV7-2 and J usage is TRBJ2-7; 9 bases fit TRBD1. The junction had 7 bases not matched to a gene; V was cut back by 5 bases and J by 2 bases. The CDR3 loop spans 15 amino acids. The germline CDR1 and CDR2 sequences are SGHTA and FQGNSA. CDR3 protein: CASSILGTGTYEQYF. As DNA, the CDR3 is TGTGCCAGCAGCATCCTAGGGACAGGGACCTACGAGCAGTACTTC. Looking up the rest from reference TRBV7-2 and TRBJ2-7 gives the full variable domain: GAGVSQSPSNKVTEKGKDVELRCDPISGHTALYWYRQSLGQGLEFLIYFQGNSAPDKSGLPSDRFSAERTGGSVSTLTIQRTQQEDSAVYLCASSILGTGTYEQYFGPGTRLTVT.

This clonotype was seen many times. The chain recombines TRBV5-1 with TRBJ2-3, with 7 bases fitting TRBD2. The CDR3 contains 17 residues. Trimming cost V 0 bases and J 6 bases; bases outside gene matches: 13. Germline V lookup: CDR1 SGHRS, CDR2 YFSETQ. The CDR3 is CASSLAGGAGVRDTQYF. The CDR3 DNA is TGCGCCAGCAGCTTGGCCGGGGGTGCGGGAGTGAGGGATACGCAGTATTTT.

This chain uses TRBV20-1 with TRBJ2-1; D remains unclear. The CDR3 covers 14 residues. Trimming stripped 6 bases from V and 0 bases from J, with 12 bases between. The germline V gene has CDR1 DFQATT and CDR2 SNEGSKA (reference sequence). The CDR3 region is CSAPGPFSYNEQFF. The CDR3 coding sequence is TGCAGTGCCCCTGGACCGTTCTCCTACAATGAGCAGTTCTTC.

On this clonotype itself: One end of the junction fails to match germline, which may point to a read error. This rearrangement joins TRBV20-1 to TRBJ2-7; D remains unclear. Germline V CDR1 and CDR2: DFQATT, SNEGSKA (reference sequence). This CDR3 has 10 residues. The CDR3 bases are TGCAGTGCTAGGGTACTCGAGCAGTGCTTC. Protein: CSARVLEQCF.

In this sample, this clonotype turned up a few times. The chain employs TRBV29-1 and TRBJ2-5; D gene uncertain. The length of the CDR3 is 11 residues. Trimming pared 7 bases from V and 4 bases from J, leaving 10 bases between. CDR1 is SQVTM, CDR2 ANQGSEA, per germline. The CDR3: CSGQAGETQYF. CDR3 nucleotide sequence: TGCAGCGGCCAAGCAGGAGAGACCCAGTACTTC.

V is TRBV14 and J is TRBJ2-2; no definite D call. Germline V gene sequence: CDR1 SGHDN, CDR2 FVKESK. Trimming removed 7 bases from V and 2 bases from J, with 11 bases in between. The CDR3 has 14 amino acids. The CDR3, as DNA: TGTGCCAGCAAAGGGATACATAACACCGGGGAGCTGTTTTTT. This sequence encodes CASKGIHNTGELFF. Looking up the rest from reference TRBV14 and TRBJ2-2 gives the full variable domain: EAGVTQFPSHSVIEKGQTVTLRCDPISGHDNLYWYRRVMGKEIKFLLHFVKESKQDESGMPNNRFLAERTGGTYSTLKVQPAELEDSGVYFCASKGIHNTGELFFGEGSRLTVL.

V and J are TRBV3-1 and TRBJ2-5; no definite D call. The V gene's germline CDR1 is LGHDT and CDR2 YNNKEL (reference sequence). Deletions cut 2 bases from V and 0 bases from J, with 10 bases between. The CDR3 has 15 amino acids. The CDR3 DNA sequence: TGTGCCAGCAGCCAACGCTGGGTCTACCAAGAGACCCAGTACTTC. Its protein product is CASSQRWVYQETQYF.

The chain is built from TRBV12-3 or TRBV12-4 and TRBJ1-1; 7 bases agree with TRBD1. Unmatched junction bases numbered 6, after V lost 6 bases and J lost 11 bases. The CDR3 extends over 11 amino acids. CDR3 loop: CASRQTGYAFF. The CDR3 DNA is TGTGCCAGCAGGCAGACAGGGTATGCTTTCTTT.

The chain carries TRBV6-1 and TRBJ1-1, with D possibly being TRBD1 (6 bases). The V gene's germline CDR1 is MNHNS and CDR2 SASEGT. Trimming removed 6 bases from V and 10 bases from J, with 21 bases in between. This CDR3 is 14 amino acids long. CDR3 loop: CASSRREGGLSAFF. CDR3 nucleotide sequence: TGTGCCAGCAGCCGGAGAGAGGGGGGACTTTCAGCTTTCTTT.

This clonotype was counted ten times or more. DNA of the CDR3: TGCGCCAGCAGAGGACAGGCCGGGGTCAAAAACATTCAGTACTTC. Translated: CASRGQAGVKNIQYF. The chain uses TRBV5-1 and TRBJ2-4, with 7 bases identical to TRBD1. With V trimmed by 5 bases and J by 3 bases, 8 bases remained unmatched. The CDR3 consists of 15 residues. Germline loops: CDR1 SGHRS, CDR2 YFSETQ.

J is TRBJ1-2 and V is TRBV7-9, with 8 positions matching TRBD1. The CDR3 has 13 residues. CDR1 and CDR2 (germline): SEHNR, FQNEAQ (reference sequence). With 5 bases clipped from V and 7 bases from J, the junction kept 6 bases outside the gene matches. The CDR3: CASSPGTGSGYTF. DNA for the CDR3: TGTGCCAGCAGCCCGGGGACAGGAAGTGGCTACACCTTC.

The chain employs TRBV30 and TRBJ1-6; possibly TRBD1 for D (5 bases). V was trimmed by 3 bases and J by 9 bases, leaving 15 bases between them. CDR1 and CDR2 (germline): GTSNPN, SVGIG (reference sequence). The CDR3 is 14 residues long. The CDR3 nucleotides are TGTGCCTGGAGGGACTCGGGGGGAGGTTCACCCCTCCACTTT. Protein product: CAWRDSGGGSPLHF.

This clonotype appeared a single time. The V call is TRBV2, the J call TRBJ2-3, with TRBD2 as a possible D gene (7 bases). The CDR3 is made up of 15 amino acids. Germline V gene sequence: CDR1 SNHLY, CDR2 FYNNEI. Trimming shortened V by 7 bases and J by 5 bases, and 19 bases separated the two germline ends. CDR3 loop: CASMPAAGAGDTQYF. For the CDR3, the DNA is TGTGCCAGCATGCCGGCGGCGGGGGCAGGAGATACGCAGTATTTT.

Ten or more counts support this clonotype. This chain uses TRBV5-1 with TRBJ2-7, with no clear D. The CDR3 runs 12 residues. Trimming took 5 bases from V and 5 from J, leaving 11 bases between them. Germline values: CDR1 SGHRS, CDR2 YFSETQ. The CDR3 DNA sequence: TGCGCCAGCAGAGGTTCGGCTAACGAGCAGTACTTC. Its protein product is CASRGSANEQYF.

The chain joins TRBV20-1 to TRBJ2-1, with 8 positions matching TRBD1. The CDR3 covers 17 residues. Germline CDR1 DFQATT, CDR2 SNEGSKA (reference sequence). Losses at the gene ends were 2 bases for V and 1 base for J; bases not matched to a gene: 10. The CDR3 spells CSARSPTGGRSYNEQFF. The CDR3 DNA is TGCAGTGCTAGATCCCCAACAGGGGGGAGATCCTACAATGAGCAGTTCTTC.

Ten or more counts support this clonotype. The chain uses TRBV27 and TRBJ1-1; tentatively, D is TRBD1 (6 bases). The CDR3 is 14 residues long. Germline loops: CDR1 MNHEY, CDR2 SMNVEV (reference sequence). V was cut by 6 bases and J by 0 bases, with 11 bases left in between. This chain's CDR3 is CASRKQGLNTEAFF. The CDR3 bases are TGTGCCAGCAGAAAACAGGGTTTGAACACTGAAGCTTTCTTT.

The V and J genes are TRBV24-1 and TRBJ2-2; 8 bases match TRBD1. The CDR3 contains 18 residues. J gave up 0 bases and V 4 bases, and 9 bases lay outside the gene matches. The V gene's germline CDR1 is KGHDR and CDR2 SFDVKD. The DNA for the CDR3 is TGTGCCACCAGTGAGGTCGGGACAGGTCACGCGAACACCGGGGAGCTGTTTTTT. This sequence encodes CATSEVGTGHANTGELFF.

A few counts support this clonotype. The chain links TRBV4-2 to TRBJ2-1; 13 positions agree with TRBD2. V lost 1 base to trimming and J lost 9 bases; unmatched junction nucleotides: 9. Germline-derived CDR1 and CDR2 are LGHNA and YNFKEQ. The CDR3 length is 17 residues. The CDR3 is CASSQAPGLAGSGEQFF. The CDR3 DNA follows: TGTGCCAGCAGCCAAGCCCCGGGACTAGCGGGGTCGGGTGAGCAGTTCTTC.